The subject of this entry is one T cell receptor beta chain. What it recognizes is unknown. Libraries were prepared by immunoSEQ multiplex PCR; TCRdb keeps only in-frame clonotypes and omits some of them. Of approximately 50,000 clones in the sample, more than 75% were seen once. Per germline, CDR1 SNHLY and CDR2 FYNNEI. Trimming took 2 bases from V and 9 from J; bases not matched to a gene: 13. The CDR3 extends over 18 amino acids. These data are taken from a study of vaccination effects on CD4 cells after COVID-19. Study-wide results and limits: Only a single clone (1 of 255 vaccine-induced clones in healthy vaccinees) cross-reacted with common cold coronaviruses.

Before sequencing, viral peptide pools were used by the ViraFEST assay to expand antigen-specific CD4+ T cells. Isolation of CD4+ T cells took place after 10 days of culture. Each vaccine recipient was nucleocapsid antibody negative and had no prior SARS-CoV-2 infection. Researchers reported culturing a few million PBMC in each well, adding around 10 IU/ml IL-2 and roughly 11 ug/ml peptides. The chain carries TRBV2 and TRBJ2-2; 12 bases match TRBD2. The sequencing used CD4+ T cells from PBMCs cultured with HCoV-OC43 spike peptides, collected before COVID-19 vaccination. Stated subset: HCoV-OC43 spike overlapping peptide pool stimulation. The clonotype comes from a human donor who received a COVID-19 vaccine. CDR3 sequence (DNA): TGTGCCAGCAGTGAAAGAACTAGCGGGGGGTATGGGACCCGGGAGCTGTTTTTT. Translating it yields CASSERTSGGYGTRELFF. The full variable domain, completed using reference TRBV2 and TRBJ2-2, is EPEVTQTPSHQVTQMGQEVILRCVPISNHLYFYWYRQILGQKVEFLVSFYNNEISEKSEIFDDQFSVERPDGSNFTLKIRSTKLEDSAMYFCASSERTSGGYGTRELFFGEGSRLTVL.